The text below deals with one T cell receptor (beta chain). What antigen it recognizes has not been identified. No much larger clone is present one base from it, and per-base qualities are unavailable. Reading the germline V gene gives CDR1 MGHRA and CDR2 YSYEKL. From the cysteine up to the phenylalanine, the CDR3 has a length of 21 residues. Of the read, only the CDR3 DNA is kept; its 63 bases are in frame from base 1. The junction shows trimming of 1 base on V and 5 bases on J, and the gene matches do not reach 19 bases of it. Interpreted using the paper, the time point label stands for: baseline before first vaccination. The vaccinee samples were drawn from two UK trials, COV001 and COV002, one of which was a single-blind randomized controlled phase 2/3 trial testing AZD1222 (ChAdOx1 nCoV-19) in healthy adults. Trial participant PBMC samples were collected at day 0 and day 28 after the second dose for TCRbeta chain sequencing.

The CDR3 regions of human TCRbeta chains were analyzed by immunosequencing. As for how the authors treated the data: TCRs in the repertoires were matched against a reference library of SARS-CoV-2-specific TCRs that had been generated with the MIRA antigen-specificity platform. Breadth was defined as the fraction of unique TCRs that were SARS-CoV-2-associated. Depth was defined as the fraction of total T cells that were SARS-CoV-2-associated. Using the MIRA data, each spike-specific TCR was assigned both to the spike region to which the TCR was reactive and to a CD4 or CD8 class. Log10-transformed breadth and depth values were compared by one-way ANOVA with Sidak's multiple comparisons tests. TCRdb retrieved this table from immuneACCESS and kept in-frame rearrangements only. Not all clones are present; in checked studies, unresolved V genes account for under half, and no reason is known for the remainder. For V, J and clone size, that table is used; D and trimming come from the DNA. For this sample there are around 78,000 clones; approximately 86% appear just once. In total, the top ten clones hold about 23% of the sample.

The entry originates in a study of T cell responses to AZD1222 COVID-19 vaccine (dated by TCRdb to the early 2020s). Looking at the study overall: AZD1222 recipients with second doses at about 4 weeks or about 12 weeks were pooled, because spike-specific TCR depth and breadth did not differ between schedules. TCR sequencing covered roughly 230 trial participants: nearly 210 given two doses of AZD1222 and 26 given two doses of MenACWY control vaccine. Trial participants were enrolled into age subgroups of 18-55, 56-69 and 70-plus years, which contained 148, 28 and 57 TCR-sequenced participants, respectively.

What the research found in general, with its limitations: Epitopes outside the regions mutated in the B.1.351 and B.1.1.7 variants were reportedly recognized by nearly half of the unique spike-specific TCRs. Spike-specific TCR breadth and depth rose significantly after two AZD1222 doses compared with day 0 and with MenACWY recipients. Because no day 14 peak-response samples were available, the repertoires could be characterized only after the peak T cell response. In the small 56-69-year group, the increase in depth fell short of significance, most likely because of low power. The vaccine-associated CD4 TCRs covered the entire spike protein, and the dominant responses fell in regions 160-218 and 743-854. Most participants were white British and females outnumbered males, and the authors suggested that clonal diversity may have been underestimated. Conclusions about previously exposed vaccinees are limited because only 5 or 6 AZD1222 recipients were SARS-CoV-2 seropositive at baseline.

This sample comprised peripheral blood, obtained on day 0 of AZD1222 vaccination. The receptor comes from an adult in good health. The chain is made from TRBV4-1 and TRBJ2-2, and 10 bases in between align with TRBD2. The encoded CDR3 is CASSQGSGHPLAGVRTGELFF. Read as DNA, the sequence is TGCGCCAGCAGCCAAGGGTCGGGACACCCTCTAGCGGGAGTGAGGACCGGGGAGCTGTTTTTT.